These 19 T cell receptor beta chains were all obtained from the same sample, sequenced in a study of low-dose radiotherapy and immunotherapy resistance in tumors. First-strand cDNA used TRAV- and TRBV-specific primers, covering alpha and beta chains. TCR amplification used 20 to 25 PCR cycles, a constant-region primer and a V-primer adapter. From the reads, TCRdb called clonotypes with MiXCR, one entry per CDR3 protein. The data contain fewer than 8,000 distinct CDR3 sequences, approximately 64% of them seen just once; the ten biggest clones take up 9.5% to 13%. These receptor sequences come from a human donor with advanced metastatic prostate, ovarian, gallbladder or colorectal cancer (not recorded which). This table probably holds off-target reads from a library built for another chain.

The CDR3 DNA reads TGTGCCAGCAGCCGTCCCGGGACTAGTAGGTACGAGCAGTACTTC. Translated: CASSRPGTSRYEQYF. The chain recombines TRBV6-2 or TRBV6-3 with TRBJ2-7, with TRBD2 matching 8 bases. Germline CDR1 and CDR2: MNHEY and SVGEGT. J lost 4 bases, V lost 6 bases, and 11 bases had no gene match. The CDR3 runs to 15 residues.

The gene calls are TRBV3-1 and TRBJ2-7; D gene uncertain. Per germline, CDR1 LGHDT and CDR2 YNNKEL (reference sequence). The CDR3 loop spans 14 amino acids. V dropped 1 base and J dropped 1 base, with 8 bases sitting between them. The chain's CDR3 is CASSQVGWSYEQYF. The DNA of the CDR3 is TGTGCCAGCAGCCAAGTGGGTTGGTCCTACGAGCAGTACTTC.

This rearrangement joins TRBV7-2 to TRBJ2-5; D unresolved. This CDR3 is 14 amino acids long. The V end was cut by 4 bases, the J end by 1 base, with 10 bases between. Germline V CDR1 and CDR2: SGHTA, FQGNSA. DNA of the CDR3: TGTGCCAGCAGCTCCCCGGGCCCCCAAGAGACCCAGTACTTC. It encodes CASSSPGPQETQYF.

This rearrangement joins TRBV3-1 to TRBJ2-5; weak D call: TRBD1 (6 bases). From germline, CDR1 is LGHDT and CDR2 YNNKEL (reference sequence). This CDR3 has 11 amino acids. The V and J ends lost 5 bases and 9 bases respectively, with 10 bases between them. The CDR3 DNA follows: TGTGCCAGCAGCGCAACAGGGCCCCAGTACTTC. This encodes CASSATGPQYF.

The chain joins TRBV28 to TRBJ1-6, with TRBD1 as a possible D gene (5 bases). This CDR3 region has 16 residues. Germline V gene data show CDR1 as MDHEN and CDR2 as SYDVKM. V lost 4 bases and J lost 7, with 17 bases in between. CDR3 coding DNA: TGTGCCAGCAGTTCAGGTCTCAAGGACACCAATTCACCCCTCCACTTT. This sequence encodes CASSSGLKDTNSPLHF.

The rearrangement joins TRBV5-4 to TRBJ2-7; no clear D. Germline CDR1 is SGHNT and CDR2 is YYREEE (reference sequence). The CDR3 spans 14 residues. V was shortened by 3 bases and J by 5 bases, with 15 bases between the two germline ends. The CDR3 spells CASSSTYGLDEQYF. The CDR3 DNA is TGTGCCAGCAGCTCCACTTACGGGCTGGACGAGCAGTACTTC.

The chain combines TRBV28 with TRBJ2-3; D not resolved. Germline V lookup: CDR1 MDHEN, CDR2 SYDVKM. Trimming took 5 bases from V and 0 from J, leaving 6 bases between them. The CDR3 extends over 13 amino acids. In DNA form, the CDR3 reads TGTGCCAGCAGTGAGTTTAGCACAGATACGCAGTATTTT. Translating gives CASSEFSTDTQYF.

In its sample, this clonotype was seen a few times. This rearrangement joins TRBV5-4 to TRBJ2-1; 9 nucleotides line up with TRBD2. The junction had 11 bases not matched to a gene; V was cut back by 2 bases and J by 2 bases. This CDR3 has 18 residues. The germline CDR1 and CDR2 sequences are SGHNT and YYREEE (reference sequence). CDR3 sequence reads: CASSFMLAGPPTYNEQFF. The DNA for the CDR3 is TGTGCCAGCAGCTTCATGCTAGCGGGGCCTCCTACCTACAATGAGCAGTTCTTC. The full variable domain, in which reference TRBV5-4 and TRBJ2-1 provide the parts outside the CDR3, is ETGVTQSPTHLIKTRGQQVTLRCSSQSGHNTVSWYQQALGQGPQFIFQYYREEENGRGNFPPRFSGLQFPNYSSELNVNALELDDSALYLCASSFMLAGPPTYNEQFFGPGTRLTVL.

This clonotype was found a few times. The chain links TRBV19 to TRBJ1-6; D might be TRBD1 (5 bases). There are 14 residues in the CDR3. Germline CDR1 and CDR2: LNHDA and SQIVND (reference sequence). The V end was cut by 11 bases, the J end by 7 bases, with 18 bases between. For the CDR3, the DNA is TGTGCCGTAAAGGACACAAAGGGGAATTCACCCCTCCACTTT. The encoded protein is CAVKDTKGNSPLHF.

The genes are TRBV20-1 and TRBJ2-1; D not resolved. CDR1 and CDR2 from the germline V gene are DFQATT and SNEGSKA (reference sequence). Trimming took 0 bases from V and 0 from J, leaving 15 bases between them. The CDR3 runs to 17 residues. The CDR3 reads CSARDLPTPSSYNEQFF. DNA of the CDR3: TGCAGTGCTAGAGATCTTCCCACTCCGAGCTCCTACAATGAGCAGTTCTTC.

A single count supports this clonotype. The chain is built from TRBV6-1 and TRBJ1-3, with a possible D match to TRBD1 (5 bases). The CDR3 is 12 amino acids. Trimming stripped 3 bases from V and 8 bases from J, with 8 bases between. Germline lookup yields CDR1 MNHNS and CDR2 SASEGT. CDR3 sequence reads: CASSDLGDTIYF. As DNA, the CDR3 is TGTGCCAGCAGTGACTTAGGGGACACCATATATTTT.

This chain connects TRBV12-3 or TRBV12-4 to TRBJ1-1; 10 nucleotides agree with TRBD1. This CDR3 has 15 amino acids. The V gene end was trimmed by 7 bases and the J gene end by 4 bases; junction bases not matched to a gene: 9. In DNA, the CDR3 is TGTGCCAGCACCTTGACAGGGGGCCTGGCCACTGAAGCTTTCTTT. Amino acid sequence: CASTLTGGLATEAFF.

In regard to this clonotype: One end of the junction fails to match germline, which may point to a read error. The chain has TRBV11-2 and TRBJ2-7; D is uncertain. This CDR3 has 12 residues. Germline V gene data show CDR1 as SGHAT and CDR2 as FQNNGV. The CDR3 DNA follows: TGTGTCAGCAGCTTAGGTCAACACGAGCAGTACTTC. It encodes CVSSLGQHEQYF.

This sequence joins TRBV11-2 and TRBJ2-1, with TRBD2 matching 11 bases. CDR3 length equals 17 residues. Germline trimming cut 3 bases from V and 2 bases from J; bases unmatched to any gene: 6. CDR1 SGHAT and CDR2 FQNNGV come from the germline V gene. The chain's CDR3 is CASSLTSGVVPYNEQFF. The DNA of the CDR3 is TGTGCCAGCAGCTTGACTAGCGGGGTTGTTCCCTACAATGAGCAGTTCTTC.

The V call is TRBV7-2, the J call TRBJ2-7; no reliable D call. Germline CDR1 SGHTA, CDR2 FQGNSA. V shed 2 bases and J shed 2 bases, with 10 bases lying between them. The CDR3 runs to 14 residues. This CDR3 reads CASSLSRGTYEQYF. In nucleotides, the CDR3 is TGTGCCAGCAGCTTAAGTCGAGGAACCTACGAGCAGTACTTC.

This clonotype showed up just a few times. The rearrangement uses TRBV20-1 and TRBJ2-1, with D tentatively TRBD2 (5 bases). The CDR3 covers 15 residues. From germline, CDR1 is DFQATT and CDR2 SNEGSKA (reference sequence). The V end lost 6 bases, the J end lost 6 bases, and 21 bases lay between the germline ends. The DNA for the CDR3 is TGCAGTGCAAAGAGTTGGCGGACTTACGTCAATGAGCAGTTCTTC. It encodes CSAKSWRTYVNEQFF.

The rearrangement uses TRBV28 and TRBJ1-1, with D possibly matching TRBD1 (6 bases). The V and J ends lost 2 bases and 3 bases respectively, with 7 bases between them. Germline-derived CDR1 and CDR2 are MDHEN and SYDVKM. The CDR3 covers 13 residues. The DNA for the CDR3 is TGTGCCAGCAGTTTACAGGGGTACACTGAAGCTTTCTTT. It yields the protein CASSLQGYTEAFF.

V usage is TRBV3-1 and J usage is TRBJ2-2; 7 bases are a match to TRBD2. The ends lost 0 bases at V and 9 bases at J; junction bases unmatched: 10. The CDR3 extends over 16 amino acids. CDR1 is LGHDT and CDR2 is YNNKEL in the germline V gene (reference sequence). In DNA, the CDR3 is TGTGCCAGCAGCCAAGATAGAGGGAGGGCCTACCGGGAGCTGTTTTTT. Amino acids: CASSQDRGRAYRELFF.

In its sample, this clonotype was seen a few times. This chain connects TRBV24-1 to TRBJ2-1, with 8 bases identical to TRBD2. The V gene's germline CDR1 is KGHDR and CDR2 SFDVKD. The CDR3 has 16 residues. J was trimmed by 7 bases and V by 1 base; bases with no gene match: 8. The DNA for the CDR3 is TGTGCCACCAGTGATTTCACAGCGGGAGAGGGTAATGAGCAGTTCTTC. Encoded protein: CATSDFTAGEGNEQFF.